This T cell receptor beta chain was recorded in a study of OX40 agonist ivuxolimab in advanced cancers. Study as a whole: Averaging 60 years in age, with a range of about 20 to 90, the cohort was 65% to 90% male. General study findings and limits: In the 0.1-3.0 mg/kg groups, partial responders showed among the lowest expansion. The authors also found low normalized T-cell clonal expansion in some nonresponders. There were, on average, more expanded clones in CD8+ T cells than in CD4+.

As to this clone: The antigen is not known.

This CDR3 is 14 amino acids long. V was cut by 4 bases and J by 7 bases, with 15 bases left in between. The germline V gene has CDR1 SGHKS and CDR2 YYEKEE (reference sequence). Data came from immunoSEQ multiplex PCR; TCRdb stores just in-frame clones and leaves some out. The table lists about 53,000 clones, more than 80% of them singletons. The source of this sequence is an adult with an advanced solid tumor such as melanoma, head and neck, liver or kidney cancer. Specimen: CD4+ or CD8+ T cells sorted from blood, collected in a trial of the OX40 agonist ivuxolimab. The chain uses TRBV5-5 and TRBJ1-5; no reliable D call. The CDR3 loop reads CASSGSSRGQPQHF. The CDR3 region has the DNA TGTGCCAGCAGCGGAAGCTCGAGAGGGCAGCCCCAGCATTTT.